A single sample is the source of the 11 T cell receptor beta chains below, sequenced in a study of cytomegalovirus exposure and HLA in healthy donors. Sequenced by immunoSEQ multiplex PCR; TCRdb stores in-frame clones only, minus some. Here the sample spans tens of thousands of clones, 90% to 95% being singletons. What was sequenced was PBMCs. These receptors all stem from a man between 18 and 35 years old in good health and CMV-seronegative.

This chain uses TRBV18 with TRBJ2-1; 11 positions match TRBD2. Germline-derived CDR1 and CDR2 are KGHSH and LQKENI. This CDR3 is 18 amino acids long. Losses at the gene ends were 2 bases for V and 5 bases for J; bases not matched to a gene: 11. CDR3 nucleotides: TGTGCCAGCTCACCATCGGGTCCGTCGGGACTAGCGGACAATGAGCAGTTCTTC. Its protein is CASSPSGPSGLADNEQFF.

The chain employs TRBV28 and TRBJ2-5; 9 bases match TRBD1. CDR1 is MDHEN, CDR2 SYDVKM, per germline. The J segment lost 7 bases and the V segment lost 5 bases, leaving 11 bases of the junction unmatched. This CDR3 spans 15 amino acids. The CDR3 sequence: CASSGGQGFSGTQYF. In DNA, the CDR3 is TGTGCCAGCAGTGGGGGACAGGGTTTCTCCGGGACCCAGTACTTC.

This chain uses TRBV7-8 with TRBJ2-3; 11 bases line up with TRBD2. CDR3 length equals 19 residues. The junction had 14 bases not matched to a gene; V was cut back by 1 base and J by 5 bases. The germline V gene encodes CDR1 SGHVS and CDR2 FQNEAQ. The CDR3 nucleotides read TGTGCCAGCAGCTTAGGGGTTATTCGACTAGCGGGATGGGAAGATACGCAGTATTTT. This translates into CASSLGVIRLAGWEDTQYF.

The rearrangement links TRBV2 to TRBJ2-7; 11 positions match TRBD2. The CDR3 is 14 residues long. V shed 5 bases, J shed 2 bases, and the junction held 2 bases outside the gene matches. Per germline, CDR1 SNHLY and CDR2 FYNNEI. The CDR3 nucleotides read TGTGCCAGCAGTCTTAGCGGGAGGGCCTACGAGCAGTACTTC. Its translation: CASSLSGRAYEQYF. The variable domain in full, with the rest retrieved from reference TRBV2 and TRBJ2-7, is EPEVTQTPSHQVTQMGQEVILRCVPISNHLYFYWYRQILGQKVEFLVSFYNNEISEKSEIFDDQFSVERPDGSNFTLKIRSTKLEDSAMYFCASSLSGRAYEQYFGPGTRLTVT.

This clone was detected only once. The CDR3 protein is CATSHEGRFSGANVLTF. The CDR3 bases are TGTGCCACCAGTCACGAAGGGAGGTTTTCTGGGGCCAACGTCCTGACTTTC. This chain links TRBV15 with TRBJ2-6, with D possibly matching TRBD2 (6 bases). This CDR3 has 17 amino acids. The germline V gene has CDR1 LNHNV and CDR2 YYDKDF (reference sequence). The V and J ends lost 6 bases and 1 base respectively, with 16 bases between them.

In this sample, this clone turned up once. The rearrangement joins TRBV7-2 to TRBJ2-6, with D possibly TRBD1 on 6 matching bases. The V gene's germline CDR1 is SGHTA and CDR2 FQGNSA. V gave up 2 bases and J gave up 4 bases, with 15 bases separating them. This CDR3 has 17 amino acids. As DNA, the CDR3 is TGTGCCAGCAGCTTATCCCCCCAGGGGAGAGGGGCCAACGTCCTGACTTTC. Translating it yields CASSLSPQGRGANVLTF. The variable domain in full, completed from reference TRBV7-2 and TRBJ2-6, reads GAGVSQSPSNKVTEKGKDVELRCDPISGHTALYWYRQSLGQGLEFLIYFQGNSAPDKSGLPSDRFSAERTGGSVSTLTIQRTQQEDSAVYLCASSLSPQGRGANVLTFGAGSRLTVL.

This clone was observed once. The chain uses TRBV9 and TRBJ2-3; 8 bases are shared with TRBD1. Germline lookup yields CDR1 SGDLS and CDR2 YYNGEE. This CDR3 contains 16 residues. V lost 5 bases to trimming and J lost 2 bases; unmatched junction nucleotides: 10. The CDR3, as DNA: TGTGCCAGCAGTCACCCCAGGGACAGGCTCACAGATACGCAGTATTTT. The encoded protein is CASSHPRDRLTDTQYF. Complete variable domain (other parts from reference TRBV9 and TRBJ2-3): DSGVTQTPKHLITATGQRVTLRCSPRSGDLSVYWYQQSLDQGLQFLIQYYNGEERAKGNILERFSAQQFPDLHSELNLSSLELGDSALYFCASSHPRDRLTDTQYFGPGTRLTVL.

For the CDR3, the DNA is TGTGCTAGTGGTTTGGAGCCGGGAGCTGAAGCTTTCTTT. Translation gives CASGLEPGAEAFF. This chain joins TRBV12-5 and TRBJ1-1; D is undetermined. The V end was cut by 1 base, the J end by 6 bases, with 9 bases between. CDR1 and CDR2 from the germline V gene are LGHNT and FRNRAP. The CDR3 loop spans 13 amino acids.

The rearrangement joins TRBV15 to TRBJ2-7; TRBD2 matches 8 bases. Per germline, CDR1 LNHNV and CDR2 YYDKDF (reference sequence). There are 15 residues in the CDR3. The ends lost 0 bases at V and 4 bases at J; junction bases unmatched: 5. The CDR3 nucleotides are TGTGCCACCAGCAGAGATCCCAGCGGGAGTTACGAGCAGTACTTC. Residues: CATSRDPSGSYEQYF.

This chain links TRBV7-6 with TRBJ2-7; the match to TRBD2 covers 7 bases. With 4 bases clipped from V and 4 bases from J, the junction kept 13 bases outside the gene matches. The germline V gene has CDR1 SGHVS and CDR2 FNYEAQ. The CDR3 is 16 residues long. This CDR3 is CASSSKGGDVSYEQYF. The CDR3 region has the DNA TGTGCCAGCAGCTCGAAGGGAGGGGACGTTAGTTACGAGCAGTACTTC.

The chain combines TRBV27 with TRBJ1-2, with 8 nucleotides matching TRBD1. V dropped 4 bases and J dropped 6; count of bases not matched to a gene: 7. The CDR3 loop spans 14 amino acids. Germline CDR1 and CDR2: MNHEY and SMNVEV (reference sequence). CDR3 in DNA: TGTGCCAGCAGTTCAGGGGGCGCTGTGAATGGCTACACCTTC. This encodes CASSSGGAVNGYTF.